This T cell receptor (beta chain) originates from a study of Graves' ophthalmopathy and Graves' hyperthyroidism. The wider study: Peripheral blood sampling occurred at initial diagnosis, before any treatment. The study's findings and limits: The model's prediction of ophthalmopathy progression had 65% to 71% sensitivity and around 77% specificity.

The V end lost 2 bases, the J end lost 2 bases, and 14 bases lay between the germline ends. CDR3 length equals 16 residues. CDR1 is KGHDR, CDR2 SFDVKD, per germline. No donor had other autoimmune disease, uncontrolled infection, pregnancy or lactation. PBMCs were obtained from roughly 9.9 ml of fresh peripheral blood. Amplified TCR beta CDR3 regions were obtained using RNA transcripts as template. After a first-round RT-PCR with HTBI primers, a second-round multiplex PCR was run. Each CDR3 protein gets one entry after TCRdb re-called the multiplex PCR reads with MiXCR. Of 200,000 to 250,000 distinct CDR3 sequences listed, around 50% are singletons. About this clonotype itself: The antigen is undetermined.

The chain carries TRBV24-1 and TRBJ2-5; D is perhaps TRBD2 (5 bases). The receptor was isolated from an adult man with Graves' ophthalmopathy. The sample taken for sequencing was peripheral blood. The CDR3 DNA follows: TGTGCCACCAGTGATTGGCGTCCGGGGATTCAAGAGACCCAGTACTTC. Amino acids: CATSDWRPGIQETQYF.